The 20 T cell receptor beta chains below come from one sample, sequenced in a study of Ad26.COV2.S vaccination and SARS-CoV-2 variants. Sequencing was performed with immunoSEQ multiplex PCR; in TCRdb, only in-frame clones are kept and a portion is missing. This table holds some 480,000 clones, around 88% found once. The treatment was: approximately 18 received Ad26.COV2.S at low or high dose, single or two shots; roughly five received placebo; per-sample allocation not given. The samples date from day 63 after the first vaccine or placebo injection. Specimen: peripheral blood, collected in a trial of Ad26.COV2.S vaccine versus placebo. The receptor set was obtained from a person aged 18 to 65 who received the Ad26.COV2.S COVID-19 vaccine or a placebo.

The rearrangement joins TRBV11-2 to TRBJ1-1; 9 bases are a match to TRBD1. Germline values: CDR1 SGHAT, CDR2 FQNNGV. The CDR3 spans 17 residues. The V segment lost 1 base and the J segment 0 bases; nucleotides outside the gene matches: 6. This CDR3 reads CASSLAGTGLMNTEAFF. The CDR3, as DNA: TGTGCCAGCAGCTTAGCTGGGACAGGGCTCATGAACACTGAAGCTTTCTTT.

The chain couples TRBV30 to TRBJ2-1, with D possibly TRBD2 on 5 matching bases. The CDR3 contains 16 residues. The germline V gene encodes CDR1 GTSNPN and CDR2 SVGIG (reference sequence). V lost 0 bases and J 6 bases, leaving 18 bases between the germline ends. The CDR3 loop reads CAWSVVTGLARNEQFF. The CDR3 coding sequence is TGTGCCTGGAGTGTAGTAACGGGATTAGCTCGCAATGAGCAGTTCTTC.

The chain uses TRBV7-2 and TRBJ2-7; no definite D call. The V end was cut by 3 bases, the J end by 3 bases, with 9 bases between. Per germline, CDR1 SGHTA and CDR2 FQGNSA. The CDR3 is 13 residues long. CDR3 DNA sequence: TGTGCCAGCAGCTTGAACCTTGGCTACGAGCAGTACTTC. It specifies CASSLNLGYEQYF.

The chain combines TRBV12-3 or TRBV12-4 with TRBJ1-2; D gene uncertain. V was cut by 6 bases and J by 3 bases, with 8 bases left in between. This CDR3 is built from 12 residues. Written as DNA, the CDR3 is TGTGCCAGCAGCCCTGGTTACTATGGCTACACCTTC. Amino acid sequence: CASSPGYYGYTF.

This chain uses TRBV19 with TRBJ2-7; a possible D gene is TRBD2 (6 bases). From germline, CDR1 is LNHDA and CDR2 SQIVND (reference sequence). With 4 bases removed from V and 6 bases from J, the gap between germline ends came to 10 bases. The CDR3 is made up of 12 amino acids. The CDR3: CASSTLGGEQYF. In DNA form, the CDR3 reads TGTGCCAGTAGTACCCTCGGGGGCGAGCAGTACTTC.

The genes are TRBV5-1 and TRBJ1-1; D uncertain. This CDR3 spans 14 amino acids. The V end lost 6 bases, the J end lost 6 bases, and 18 bases lay between the germline ends. The germline gives CDR1 SGHRS, CDR2 YFSETQ. CDR3 nucleotides: TGCGCCAGCACCCAAGCCGGGGAGTTGGCTGAAGCTTTCTTT. Its translation is CASTQAGELAEAFF. Full variable domain (remainder filled in from reference TRBV5-1 and TRBJ1-1): KAGVTQTPRYLIKTRGQQVTLSCSPISGHRSVSWYQQTPGQGLQFLFEYFSETQRNKGNFPGRFSGRQFSNSRSEMNVSTLELGDSALYLCASTQAGELAEAFFGQGTRLTVV.

The rearrangement links TRBV6-2 or TRBV6-3 to TRBJ2-1; either TRBD1 or TRBD2 may supply D (5 bases each). The CDR3 sequence is 13 residues long. V was trimmed by 6 bases and J by 7 bases, leaving 13 bases between them. Per germline, CDR1 MNHEY and CDR2 SVGEGT. This CDR3 is CASSHEGWNEQFF. The CDR3 DNA sequence: TGTGCCAGCAGCCATGAGGGGTGGAATGAGCAGTTCTTC.

The V and J genes are TRBV4-2 and TRBJ2-3; D is perhaps TRBD2 (5 bases). The CDR3 loop spans 15 amino acids. Between the trimmed V and J ends, which lost 0 bases and 3 bases, there was a span of 10 bases. Germline V gene lookup returns CDR1 LGHNA and CDR2 YNFKEQ. The CDR3 reads CASSQERGRTDTQYF. CDR3 bases: TGTGCCAGCAGCCAAGAACGAGGGAGAACAGATACGCAGTATTTT.

This sequence joins TRBV5-1 and TRBJ2-1; D not certain. There are 14 residues in the CDR3. Between the trimmed V and J ends, which lost 2 bases and 9 bases, there was a span of 15 bases. Germline CDR1 is SGHRS and CDR2 is YFSETQ. The CDR3: CASSLVPDATEQFF. The CDR3 DNA reads TGCGCCAGCAGCTTAGTACCCGACGCCACTGAGCAGTTCTTC.

The chain joins TRBV12-5 to TRBJ1-4; D is ambiguous. The germline gives CDR1 LGHNT, CDR2 FRNRAP. The V end was cut by 4 bases, the J end by 0 bases, with 15 bases between. The CDR3 has 17 amino acids. CDR3 coding DNA: TGTGCTAGTGGTTCCCCCCGGACGCAAACAACTAATGAAAAACTGTTTTTT. Protein: CASGSPRTQTTNEKLFF.

The chain employs TRBV11-2 and TRBJ2-2, with a possible D match to TRBD1 (5 bases). The CDR3 totals 14 residues. Trimming took off 0 bases at V and 6 bases at J, with 8 bases between the two ends. Germline loops: CDR1 SGHAT, CDR2 FQNNGV. The CDR3 bases are TGTGCCAGCAGCTTAGAGATAGGGGCCGGGGAGCTGTTTTTT. It codes for CASSLEIGAGELFF.

The chain has TRBV27 and TRBJ2-7, with TRBD1 identical over 9 bases. This CDR3 is built from 13 residues. The germline CDR1 and CDR2 sequences are MNHEY and SMNVEV (reference sequence). The V and J ends lost 3 bases and 12 bases, in that order; junction bases with no gene match: 9. The CDR3 coding sequence is TGTGCCAGCAGTTTCGGGACAGGGTACCCCTCGTACTTC. Protein sequence: CASSFGTGYPSYF.

V usage is TRBV19 and J usage is TRBJ2-7; 7 nucleotides match TRBD1. This CDR3 is built from 15 residues. CDR1 and CDR2 from the germline V gene are LNHDA and SQIVND (reference sequence). J lost 3 bases, V lost 4 bases, and 9 bases had no gene match. The CDR3 reads CASSRRQGESYEQYF. CDR3 DNA: TGTGCCAGTAGTAGACGACAGGGAGAGAGCTACGAGCAGTACTTC.

The genes are TRBV5-4 and TRBJ1-1; D gene ambiguous. Germline V CDR1 and CDR2: SGHNT, YYREEE (reference sequence). V lost 0 bases, J lost 1 base, and 4 bases lay in between. The CDR3 spans 13 residues. Here the CDR3 reads CASSLGGNTEAFF. CDR3 nucleotides: TGTGCCAGCAGCTTGGGGGGGAACACTGAAGCTTTCTTT.

The J gene is TRBJ1-6, the V gene TRBV28, with D possibly being TRBD1 (5 bases). The CDR3 loop spans 14 amino acids. Germline CDR1 reads MDHEN; CDR2 reads SYDVKM. Trimming cost V 6 bases and J 11 bases, with 17 bases left between them. The chain's CDR3 is CASSTNPRQTPLHF. CDR3 sequence (DNA): TGTGCCAGCAGCACGAACCCCCGACAGACACCCCTCCACTTT.

The chain combines TRBV7-9 with TRBJ2-5, with TRBD1 identical over 7 bases. The CDR3 covers 14 residues. CDR1 SEHNR and CDR2 FQNEAQ come from the germline V gene (reference sequence). After removal of 5 bases from V and 4 bases from J, the junction contained 7 bases not matched to a gene. The CDR3 protein is CASSTSTGLETQYF. The CDR3 DNA sequence: TGTGCCAGCAGCACTTCGACAGGGCTAGAGACCCAGTACTTC.

This clone was seen only a few times. The chain links TRBV14 to TRBJ2-7, with TRBD2 matching 11 bases. Germline V CDR1 and CDR2: SGHDN, FVKESK. Trimming removed 0 bases from V and 9 bases from J; junction bases left unmatched: 13. This CDR3 region has 17 residues. The CDR3 DNA reads as TGTGCCAGCAGCCAAGATTTATGGACTAGCGGGTATCGGGTGCAGTACTTC. Amino acid sequence: CASSQDLWTSGYRVQYF.

The chain couples TRBV5-8 to TRBJ2-3; D assignment may be TRBD1 or TRBD2 (6 bases each). The CDR3 is 14 amino acids. The germline V gene encodes CDR1 SGHTS and CDR2 YDEGEE. Trimming removed 3 bases from V and 3 bases from J, with 11 bases in between. CDR3 residues: CASSWGARTDTQYF. The CDR3 DNA reads as TGTGCCAGCAGCTGGGGGGCGAGGACAGATACGCAGTATTTT.

The rearrangement links TRBV5-4 to TRBJ2-7; 11 bases match TRBD1. CDR3 length: 15 residues. Germline lookup yields CDR1 SGHNT and CDR2 YYREEE (reference sequence). The J segment lost 2 bases and the V segment lost 4 bases, leaving 5 bases of the junction unmatched. CDR3 in amino acids: CASSPLGQGAYEQYF. CDR3 nucleotide sequence: TGTGCCAGCAGCCCCCTGGGACAGGGGGCCTACGAGCAGTACTTC.

This chain's CDR3 is CASSEGSQETQYF. The CDR3 bases are TGTGCCAGCAGCGAGGGTAGTCAAGAGACCCAGTACTTC. The rearrangement joins TRBV13 to TRBJ2-5, with a tentative D call TRBD2 (5 bases). Germline V CDR1 and CDR2: PRHDT, FYEKMQ (reference sequence). Trimming removed 5 bases from V and 2 bases from J, with 9 bases in between. This CDR3 comprises 13 residues.